These T cell receptor beta chains were read from a single sample in a study of blood T cell repertoires in COVID-19. Sequenced by immunoSEQ multiplex PCR; TCRdb stores in-frame clones only, minus some. The data contain some 170,000 clones, around 90% of them singletons. The sample consisted of peripheral blood. Every receptor here comes from a man aged 55-75 years with active or convalescent COVID-19. The CDR3 runs from the conserved cysteine through the conserved F or W.

J	V	CDR3
TRBJ2-7	TRBV27	CASSLDRGSSYEQYF
TRBJ1-2	TRBV5-1	CASSPDGTGVGYTF
TRBJ2-5	TRBV10-3	CAISETGMSGTSGGGRETQYF
TRBJ1-2	TRBV5-4	CASSADRVVNYGYTF
TRBJ1-2	TRBV19	CASSLDSLYGYTF
TRBJ2-7	TRBV7-6	CASSPGRDEQYF
TRBJ2-7	TRBV28	CASSLIQGSEQYF
TRBJ1-4	TRBV5-1	CASSFGTGSEKLFF
TRBJ1-6	TRBV2	CASTEGGSRYNSPLHF
TRBJ1-2	TRBV5-4	CASSRKWLGGEDGYTF
TRBJ1-1	TRBV10-1	CASSARGGTGTEAFF
TRBJ1-4	TRBV7-8	CASSRGTGEKLFF
TRBJ1-1	TRBV7-8	CASSFGRGYTEAFF
TRBJ2-7	TRBV7-6	CASSLGGDEQYF
TRBJ1-4	TRBV7-2	CASSFSSEKLFF
TRBJ1-5	TRBV19	CASSIDPGQGSNQPQHF
TRBJ2-2	TRBV7-8	CASSPLGGGNTGELFF
TRBJ1-1	TRBV30	CACCGDLNTEAFF
TRBJ2-7	TRBV5-1	CASSLEGRGDEQYF
TRBJ1-2	TRBV18	CASSPSDRGNYGYTF
TRBJ2-2	TRBV27	CASSFIGTDLTGELFF
TRBJ2-5	TRBV11-2	CASSLGFLAGEKETQYF
TRBJ2-7	TRBV18	CASSPGQGREQYF
TRBJ2-3	TRBV5-1	CASSWGLAGPTDTQYF
TRBJ2-1	TRBV7-8	CASSLGLAGYNEQFF
TRBJ1-5	TRBV3-1/TRBV3-2	CASSSGTGAHQPQHF
TRBJ2-2	TRBV29-1	CSVGGTSGTNTGELFF
TRBJ2-2	TRBV2	CASTKGAPMVGELFF
TRBJ1-1	TRBV16	CASSQQGRTEAFF